This T cell receptor beta chain was identified during a study of T cells in Graves' hyperthyroidism and ophthalmopathy. Isolation of PBMCs was performed on 9.5 to 10 ml fresh peripheral blood. TCR beta CDR3 sequences were amplified from RNA transcripts. Researchers ran a first-round RT-PCR on the TCR CDR3 using the HTBI primer set. TCRdb reprocessed the multiplex PCR reads with MiXCR, giving one entry per CDR3 protein. The sample shows 200,000 to 250,000 distinct CDR3 sequences, approximately 23% of them seen only once. V shed 2 bases and J 5 bases; nucleotides not matched to a gene: 9. Germline CDR1 is LNHNV and CDR2 is YYDKDF (reference sequence). This CDR3 has 15 amino acids.

Sequencing was performed on blood. The TCR originated in a woman aged 40 to 50 with Graves' ophthalmopathy. The rearrangement links TRBV15 to TRBJ2-7; 7 nucleotides agree with TRBD1. DNA for the CDR3: TGTGCCACCAGCAGAAAGAGACAGGGTCGTGACGAGCAGTACTTC. This gives the protein CATSRKRQGRDEQYF.